The subject of this entry is one TCR beta chain. Original data processing: Nucleated cell number was recorded as an estimate derived from reference gene primer amplification. Clones were read by immunoSEQ multiplex PCR, and TCRdb kept only the in-frame ones, dropping some. The DNA was the basis for D and trimming; V, J and clone size are from that table. The sample holds a few hundred thousand clones; roughly 80% are singletons and the top ten take around 3%. Trimming took 3 bases from V and 3 from J; bases not matched to a gene: 10. Germline CDR1 is SGHNT and CDR2 is YYREEE (reference sequence). The CDR3 runs to 17 residues. The source of the sample is a study of blood T cell repertoires in COVID-19. Study details: Sites in the United States, Italy and Spain provided acute and convalescent COVID-19 samples. Sources were T cells, B-cell-depleted T cells, or PBMCs; the material itself was cDNA or gDNA.

The sequencing input was peripheral blood. The TCR originated in a woman in her twenties or thirties who had recovered from COVID-19. The rearrangement joins TRBV5-4 to TRBJ1-2; 11 nucleotides align to TRBD1. DNA for the CDR3: TGTGCCAGCAGCTCCCGACCGGGACAGGGGGACGACTATGGCTACACCTTC. The encoded protein is CASSSRPGQGDDYGYTF. Full variable domain (missing parts from reference TRBV5-4 and TRBJ1-2): ETGVTQSPTHLIKTRGQQVTLRCSSQSGHNTVSWYQQALGQGPQFIFQYYREEENGRGNFPPRFSGLQFPNYSSELNVNALELDDSALYLCASSSRPGQGDDYGYTFGSGTRLTVV.